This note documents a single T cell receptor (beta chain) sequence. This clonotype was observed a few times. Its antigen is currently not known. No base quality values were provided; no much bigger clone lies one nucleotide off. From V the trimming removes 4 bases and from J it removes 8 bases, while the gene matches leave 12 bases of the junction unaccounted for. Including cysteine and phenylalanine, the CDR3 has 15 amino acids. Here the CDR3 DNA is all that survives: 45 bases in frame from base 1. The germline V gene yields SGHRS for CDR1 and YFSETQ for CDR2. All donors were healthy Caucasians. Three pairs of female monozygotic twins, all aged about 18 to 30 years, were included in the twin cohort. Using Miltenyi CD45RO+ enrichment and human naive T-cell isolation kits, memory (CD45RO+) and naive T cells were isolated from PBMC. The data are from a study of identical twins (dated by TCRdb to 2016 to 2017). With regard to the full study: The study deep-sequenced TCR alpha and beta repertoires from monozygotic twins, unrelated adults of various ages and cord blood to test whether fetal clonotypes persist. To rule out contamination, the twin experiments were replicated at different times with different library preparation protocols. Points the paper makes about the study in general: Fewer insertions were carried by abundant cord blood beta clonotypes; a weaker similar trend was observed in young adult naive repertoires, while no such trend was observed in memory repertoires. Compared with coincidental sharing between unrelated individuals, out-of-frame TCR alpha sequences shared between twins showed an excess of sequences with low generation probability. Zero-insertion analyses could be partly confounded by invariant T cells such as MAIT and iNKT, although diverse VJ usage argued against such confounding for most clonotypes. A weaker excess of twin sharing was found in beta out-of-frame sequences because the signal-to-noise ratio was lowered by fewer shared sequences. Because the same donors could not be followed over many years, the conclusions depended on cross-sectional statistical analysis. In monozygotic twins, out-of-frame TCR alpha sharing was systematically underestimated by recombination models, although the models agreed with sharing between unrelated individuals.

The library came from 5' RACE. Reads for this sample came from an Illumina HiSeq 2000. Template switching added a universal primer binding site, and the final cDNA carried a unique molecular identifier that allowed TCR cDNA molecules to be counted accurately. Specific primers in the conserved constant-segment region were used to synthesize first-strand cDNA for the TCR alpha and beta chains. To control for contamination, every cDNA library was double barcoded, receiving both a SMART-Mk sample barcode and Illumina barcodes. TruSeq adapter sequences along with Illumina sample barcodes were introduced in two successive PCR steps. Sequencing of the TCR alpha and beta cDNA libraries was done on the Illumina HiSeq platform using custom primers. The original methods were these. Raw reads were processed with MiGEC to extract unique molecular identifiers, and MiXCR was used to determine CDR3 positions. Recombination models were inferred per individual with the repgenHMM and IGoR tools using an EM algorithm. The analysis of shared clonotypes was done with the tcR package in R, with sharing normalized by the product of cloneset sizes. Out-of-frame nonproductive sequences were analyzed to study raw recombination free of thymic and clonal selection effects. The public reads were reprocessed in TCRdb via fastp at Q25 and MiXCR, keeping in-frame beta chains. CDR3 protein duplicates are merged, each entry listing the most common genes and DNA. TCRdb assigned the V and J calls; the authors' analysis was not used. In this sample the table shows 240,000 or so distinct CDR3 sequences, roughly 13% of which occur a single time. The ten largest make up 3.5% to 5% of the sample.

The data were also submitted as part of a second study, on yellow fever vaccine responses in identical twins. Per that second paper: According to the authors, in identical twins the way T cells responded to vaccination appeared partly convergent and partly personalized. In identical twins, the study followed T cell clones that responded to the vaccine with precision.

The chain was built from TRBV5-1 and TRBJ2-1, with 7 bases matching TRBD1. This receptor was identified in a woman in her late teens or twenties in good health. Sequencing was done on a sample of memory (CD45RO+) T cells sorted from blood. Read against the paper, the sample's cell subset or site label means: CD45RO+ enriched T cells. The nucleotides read TGCGCCAGCAGCACCACCGGGACAGCCCCTGATGAGCAGTTCTTC. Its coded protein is CASSTTGTAPDEQFF.